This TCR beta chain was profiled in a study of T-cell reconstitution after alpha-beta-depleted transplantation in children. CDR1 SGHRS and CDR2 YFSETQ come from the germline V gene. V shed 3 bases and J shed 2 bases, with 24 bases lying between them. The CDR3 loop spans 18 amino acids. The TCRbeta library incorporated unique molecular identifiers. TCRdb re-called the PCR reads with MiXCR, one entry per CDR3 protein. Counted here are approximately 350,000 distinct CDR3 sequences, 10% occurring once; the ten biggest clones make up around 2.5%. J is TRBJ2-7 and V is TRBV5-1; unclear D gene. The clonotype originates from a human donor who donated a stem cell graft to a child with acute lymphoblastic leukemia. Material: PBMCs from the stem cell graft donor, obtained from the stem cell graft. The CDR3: CASSSPTPREALTYEQYF. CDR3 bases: TGCGCCAGCAGCTCACCGACTCCGCGAGAGGCCCTTACCTACGAGCAGTACTTC.